This TCR beta chain is from a study of OX40 agonist ivuxolimab in advanced cancers. Whole-study findings and limits: On average, CD8+ T cells showed a greater number of expanded clones than CD4+.

Regarding this clone: Antigen unknown.

Libraries were prepared by immunoSEQ multiplex PCR; TCRdb keeps only in-frame clonotypes and omits some of them. The profile shows roughly 110,000 clones, around 90% of them singletons. The sampling schedule covered blood at baseline, cycle 4 day 1, and cycle 7 day 1. Germline-derived CDR1 and CDR2 are KGHSH and LQKENI. The V segment lost 8 bases and the J segment 1 base; nucleotides outside the gene matches: 8. This CDR3 region has 15 residues. The TCR sequence derives from an adult with an advanced solid tumor such as melanoma, head and neck, liver or kidney cancer. V gene TRBV18 combines with J gene TRBJ1-1; TRBD1 matches at 9 bases. Sequences were derived from CD4+ or CD8+ T cells sorted from blood, sampled in a trial of the OX40 agonist ivuxolimab. The CDR3 nucleotides read TGTGCCAGCCCTACGGGGGACAGGGAGAACACTGAAGCTTTCTTT. Its translation is CASPTGDRENTEAFF.